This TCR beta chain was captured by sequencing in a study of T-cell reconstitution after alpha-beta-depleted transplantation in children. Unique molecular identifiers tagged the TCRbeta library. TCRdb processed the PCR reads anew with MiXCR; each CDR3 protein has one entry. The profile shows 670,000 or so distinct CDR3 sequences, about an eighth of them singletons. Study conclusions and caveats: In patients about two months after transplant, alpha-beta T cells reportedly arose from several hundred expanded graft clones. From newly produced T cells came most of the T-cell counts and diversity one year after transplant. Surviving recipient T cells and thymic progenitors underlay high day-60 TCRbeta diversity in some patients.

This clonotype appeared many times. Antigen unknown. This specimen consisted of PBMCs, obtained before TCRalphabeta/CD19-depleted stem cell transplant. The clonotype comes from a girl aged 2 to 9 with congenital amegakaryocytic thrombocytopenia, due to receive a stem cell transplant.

CDR3 sequence reads: CASSTLYEQYF. The CDR3 DNA reads as TGTGCCAGCAGTACCCTCTACGAGCAGTACTTC. This chain uses TRBV6-6 with TRBJ2-7; D call uncertain. This CDR3 has 11 residues. The V end was cut by 5 bases, the J end by 3 bases, with 5 bases between. The germline gives CDR1 MNHNY, CDR2 SVGAGI (reference sequence).